The rows below give T cell receptor beta chains drawn from one sample of a study of T-cell memory formation after mild COVID-19. A single record per CDR3 protein comes from TCRdb applying MiXCR to the 5' RACE reads. Here the sample spans roughly 260,000 distinct CDR3 sequences, 15% to 20% being singletons. The sample taken for sequencing was PBMCs or a T cell subset sorted from them (not recorded which). The receptor set was obtained from a man younger than 30 who had mild COVID-19 (a few samples of this study predate the infection). Cell type and time point are not known. CDR3s include the opening cysteine and the closing phenylalanine or tryptophan. The D gene is left open where the match is weak. Only some rows state a clone size, as once, few, many or a class for expanded clones.

D: TRBD2; size: few; J: TRBJ2-5; V: TRBV20-1; DNA: TGCAGTGCCCCCGGGACTAGCGACGAGACCCAGTACTTC; CDR3: CSAPGTSDETQYF
D: TRBD2; size: .; J: TRBJ2-5; V: TRBV6-2/TRBV6-3; DNA: TGTGCCAGCAGGGGGAGACTAGCGGTGGTGGAGACCCAGTACTTC; CDR3: CASRGRLAVVETQYF
D: .; size: few; J: TRBJ1-6; V: TRBV20-1; DNA: TGCAGTGCTAGGGCAGGGATAACACCCCTCCACTTT; CDR3: CSARAGITPLHF
D: .; size: .; J: TRBJ2-7; V: TRBV5-6; DNA: TGTGCCAGCAGCTTAAGAAGGAGCTCCTACGAGCAGTACTTC; CDR3: CASSLRRSSYEQYF
D: .; size: once; J: TRBJ1-2; V: TRBV18; DNA: TGTGCCAGCTCGCCCGACAGGACATACTATGGCTACACCTTC; CDR3: CASSPDRTYYGYTF
D: TRBD2; size: few; J: TRBJ2-7; V: TRBV18; DNA: TGTGCCAGCTCACCTACGACTAGCGGCTACGAGCAGTACTTC; CDR3: CASSPTTSGYEQYF
D: .; size: .; J: TRBJ1-2; V: TRBV4-1; DNA: TGCGCCAGCAGCCCAGGACCTCTTCCCCGGGGTGTAAGCTATGGCTACACCTTC; CDR3: CASSPGPLPRGVSYGYTF
D: .; size: .; J: TRBJ2-1; V: TRBV7-3; DNA: TGTGCCAGCAGTAAACAGATCTACAATGAGCAGTTCTTC; CDR3: CASSKQIYNEQFF
D: .; size: many; J: TRBJ2-3; V: TRBV5-8; DNA: TGTGCCAGCAGCACCGGGACACGCACAGATACGCAGTATTTT; CDR3: CASSTGTRTDTQYF
D: .; size: few; J: TRBJ2-3; V: TRBV20-1; DNA: TGCAGTGCTAGACGCCTCACGACGGCAGATACGCAGTATTTT; CDR3: CSARRLTTADTQYF
D: TRBD1; size: .; J: TRBJ1-3; V: TRBV20-1; DNA: TGCAGTGCTCGGGACAGGGTGATCTCTGGAAACACCATATATTTT; CDR3: CSARDRVISGNTIYF
D: .; size: few; J: TRBJ2-3; V: TRBV7-2; DNA: TGTGCCAGCAGCTTAGGTCGCGGTCCCACAGATACGCAGTATTTT; CDR3: CASSLGRGPTDTQYF
D: .; size: few; J: TRBJ2-7; V: TRBV4-1; DNA: TGCGCCAGCAGCCCCGAGGGGGGTCGCGAGCAGTACTTC; CDR3: CASSPEGGREQYF
D: TRBD1; size: .; J: TRBJ1-6; V: TRBV7-2; DNA: TGTGCCAGCAGCTCCCTTGGGGCAGGGGGGGGTTCACCCCTCCACTTT; CDR3: CASSSLGAGGGSPLHF
D: TRBD1; size: .; J: TRBJ1-4; V: TRBV18; DNA: TGTGCCAGCCGGACAGGGTTATCAACTGAAAAACTGTTTTTT; CDR3: CASRTGLSTEKLFF
D: .; size: few; J: TRBJ1-1; V: TRBV20-1; DNA: TGCTCCGTGGCCGGGAACACTGAAGCTTTCTTT; CDR3: CSVAGNTEAFF
D: .; size: many; J: TRBJ2-5; V: TRBV20-1; DNA: TGCAGTGCTAGATATACGGAGACCCAGTACTTC; CDR3: CSARYTETQYF
D: .; size: many; J: TRBJ1-1; V: TRBV4-3; DNA: TGCGCCAGCAGCCGGCGAGAGGGCGGCAGCGAAGCTTTCTTT; CDR3: CASSRREGGSEAFF
D: .; size: few; J: TRBJ1-2; V: TRBV18; DNA: TGTGCCAGCTCACCTCCGAACGGGGGCCCTCCTAACTATGGCTACACCTTC; CDR3: CASSPPNGGPPNYGYTF
D: .; size: .; J: TRBJ1-6; V: TRBV7-2; DNA: TGTGCCAGCAGCTACCGGGTGACCGAGAGCAATTCACCCCTCCACTTT; CDR3: CASSYRVTESNSPLHF
D: .; size: few; J: TRBJ1-4; V: TRBV6-5; DNA: TGTGCCAGCAGGGCCGTTTTGGGGGGAAAACTGTTTTTT; CDR3: CASRAVLGGKLFF
D: TRBD1; size: .; J: TRBJ1-2; V: TRBV12-3/TRBV12-4; DNA: TGTGCCAGCAGTCCCGAGTGGGGACAGGGCCGAGGCTACACCTTC; CDR3: CASSPEWGQGRGYTF
D: TRBD1; size: many; J: TRBJ2-5; V: TRBV5-1; DNA: TGCGCCAGCAGCCAAGGGACAGCGCAAGAGACCCAGTACTTC; CDR3: CASSQGTAQETQYF
D: TRBD1; size: few; J: TRBJ1-1; V: TRBV4-1; DNA: TGCGCCAGCAGCCACCCCACAGGGGGCCGCGTCGACACTGAAGCTTTCTTT; CDR3: CASSHPTGGRVDTEAFF
D: .; size: .; J: TRBJ2-7; V: TRBV7-2; DNA: TGTGCCAGCAGTTCTAGTCCCATGGACGAGCAGTACTTC; CDR3: CASSSSPMDEQYF
D: .; size: few; J: TRBJ2-3; V: TRBV7-2; DNA: TGTGCCAGCAGCCTTGCGAGACAACCTAGCACAGATACGCAGTATTTT; CDR3: CASSLARQPSTDTQYF
D: .; size: .; J: TRBJ1-4; V: TRBV28; DNA: TGTGCCAGCACGGGCGTAGGTAGGGAAAAACTGTTTTTT; CDR3: CASTGVGREKLFF
D: .; size: few; J: TRBJ2-1; V: TRBV20-1; DNA: TGCAGTGCCACCGGGATGGGGGGACATGAGCAGTTCTTC; CDR3: CSATGMGGHEQFF
D: .; size: few; J: TRBJ1-4; V: TRBV12-3/TRBV12-4; DNA: TGTGCCAGCAGCCAACGACGGGGGCGCGGGGAAAAACTGTTTTTT; CDR3: CASSQRRGRGEKLFF
D: TRBD2; size: few; J: TRBJ2-1; V: TRBV7-2; DNA: TGTGCCAGCAGCTTTAGGGCTAGCGGGGGTGATGAGCAGTTCTTC; CDR3: CASSFRASGGDEQFF
D: .; size: .; J: TRBJ2-3; V: TRBV7-8; DNA: TGTGCCAGCAGCCGGGTCCGGCTCCCTCGCACAGATACGCAGTATTTT; CDR3: CASSRVRLPRTDTQYF
D: .; size: .; J: TRBJ2-6; V: TRBV20-1; DNA: TGCAGTGCTAGTGACCACTCTGGGGCCAACGTCCTGACTTTC; CDR3: CSASDHSGANVLTF
D: .; size: .; J: TRBJ1-2; V: TRBV12-3/TRBV12-4; DNA: TGTGCCAGCAGTTTACAAGCTGGGTATGGCTACACCTTC; CDR3: CASSLQAGYGYTF
D: .; size: .; J: TRBJ2-3; V: TRBV5-1; DNA: TGCGCCAGCAGCTTGGCTCAACTAGCATCAGATACGCAGTATTTT; CDR3: CASSLAQLASDTQYF
D: .; size: .; J: TRBJ1-4; V: TRBV20-1; DNA: TGCAGTGCACAGGCAGTTACTAATGAAAAACTGTTTTTT; CDR3: CSAQAVTNEKLFF
D: TRBD1; size: .; J: TRBJ1-1; V: TRBV5-1; DNA: TGCGCCAGCAGCCTTTTTTTATTCCGGGACAGGGGTTCGGGCACTGAAGCTTTCTTT; CDR3: CASSLFLFRDRGSGTEAFF
D: .; size: .; J: TRBJ2-1; V: TRBV7-3; DNA: TGTGCCAGCAGCTTAAGGGCAGGGAACAATGAGCAGTTCTTC; CDR3: CASSLRAGNNEQFF
D: .; size: few; J: TRBJ1-5; V: TRBV7-2; DNA: TGTGCCAGCAGCTTAGTTAGCGGGCACGGTCAGCCCCAGCATTTT; CDR3: CASSLVSGHGQPQHF
D: TRBD1; size: many; J: TRBJ2-5; V: TRBV7-3; DNA: TGTGCCAGCAGCCCGGACAGGGAGACCCAGTACTTC; CDR3: CASSPDRETQYF
D: TRBD1; size: few; J: TRBJ1-6; V: TRBV12-3/TRBV12-4; DNA: TGTGCCAGCAGTCAGACAGGGTATAATTCACCCCTCCACTTT; CDR3: CASSQTGYNSPLHF
D: TRBD2; size: many; J: TRBJ2-2; V: TRBV7-9; DNA: TGTGCCAGCAGCCTATATAGCGGGACGATCGGGGAGCTGTTTTTT; CDR3: CASSLYSGTIGELFF
D: TRBD2; size: few; J: TRBJ2-1; V: TRBV28; DNA: TGTGCCAGCAGTATAGCGGGGGACGTAAGTGAGCAGTTCTTC; CDR3: CASSIAGDVSEQFF
D: .; size: many; J: TRBJ2-3; V: TRBV24-1; DNA: TGTGCCACTGCTTCTGGTACAGTGGTAGATACGCAGTATTTT; CDR3: CATASGTVVDTQYF
D: .; size: few; J: TRBJ2-3; V: TRBV10-3; DNA: TGTGCCATCAGTGAAGATAGCGGCTCGCAGTATTTT; CDR3: CAISEDSGSQYF
D: TRBD1; size: .; J: TRBJ1-5; V: TRBV19; DNA: TGTGCCAGTAGTATAGATGGACAGGGCAATCAGCCCCAGCATTTT; CDR3: CASSIDGQGNQPQHF
D: .; size: .; J: TRBJ1-1; V: TRBV5-1; DNA: TGCGCCAGCAGCTTGGCCCCACCGGCCGGGGAAGCTTTCTTT; CDR3: CASSLAPPAGEAFF
D: .; size: many; J: TRBJ2-4; V: TRBV20-1; DNA: TGCAGTGCTAGTTTTCATCAGGGGCCGGGCCACATTCAGTACTTC; CDR3: CSASFHQGPGHIQYF
D: .; size: .; J: TRBJ1-4; V: TRBV5-4; DNA: TGTGCCAGCAGCTTGGACACAAAAAATGAAAAACTGTTTTTT; CDR3: CASSLDTKNEKLFF
D: .; size: few; J: TRBJ1-2; V: TRBV9; DNA: TGTGCCAGCAGCGTCCTGGACAGAGACTATGGCTACACCTTC; CDR3: CASSVLDRDYGYTF
D: TRBD2; size: .; J: TRBJ2-3; V: TRBV4-1; DNA: TGCGCCAGCAGCCGCGGACTAGCGGGGGGCAGTCAGGTTACAGATACGCAGTATTTT; CDR3: CASSRGLAGGSQVTDTQYF
D: TRBD2; size: .; J: TRBJ2-1; V: TRBV7-2; DNA: TGTGCCAGCAGCTTAGGTCCTAGCGGGTCGCGTCGGGAGCAGTTCTTC; CDR3: CASSLGPSGSRREQFF